This TCR beta chain appears in the sequencing data of a study of T cell responses to AZD1222 COVID-19 vaccine. Generated by immunoSEQ multiplex PCR, the TCRdb table keeps only in-frame clones and is missing some. The data contain 150,000 or so clones, approximately 93% of them seen just once; the ten biggest clones take up around 0.85%. Per germline, CDR1 SGHRS and CDR2 YFSETQ. The CDR3 loop spans 14 amino acids. Deletions cut 0 bases from V and 1 base from J, with 7 bases between. Worth noting for this clone: The same CDR3 can be traced to other DNA sequences in this sample.

The chain combines TRBV5-1 with TRBJ1-1, with D perhaps TRBD1 (6 bases). The sequencing used peripheral blood, collected on day 0 of MenACWY control vaccination. The clonotype comes from an adult in good health. CDR3 coding DNA: TGCGCCAGCAGCTTGGACAGGGCGAACACTGAAGCTTTCTTT. It codes for CASSLDRANTEAFF.